This TCR beta chain is from a study of blood T cell repertoires in COVID-19. Study information: Sources were T cells, B-cell-depleted T cells, or PBMCs; the material itself was cDNA or gDNA.

This clone was detected a few times. Germline-derived CDR1 and CDR2 are MGHRA and YSYEKL. V was clipped by 3 bases and J by 12 bases, with 14 bases between them. CDR3 length: 12 amino acids. Method: immunoSEQ multiplex PCR; TCRdb's copy keeps in-frame clones and lacks some. This table has 150,000 or so clones, over 80% appearing once. The V call is TRBV4-1, the J call TRBJ1-2; D is unclear. The sequence derives from a man between 65 and 85 years old who had been exposed to COVID-19. The source material was PBMCs or T cells enriched from blood (not recorded which). CDR3 sequence (DNA): TGCGCCAGCAGCCACGGGTTTCAGAATCACACCTTC. This gives the protein CASSHGFQNHTF.